This TCR beta chain emerged from a study of blood T cells in healthy people across ages. The trim removed 4 bases at V and 8 bases at J, leaving 10 bases unmatched. The CDR3 runs 15 residues. Germline CDR1 and CDR2: SGHRS and YFSETQ. This clonotype was observed a handful of times. The second PCR ran about 7 to 12 cycles with a sample-barcoded 5' primer and J-beta primers. One entry per CDR3 protein, called by TCRdb with MiXCR from the 5' RACE reads. The sample has hundreds of thousands of distinct CDR3 sequences; around three fifths are singletons. V usage is TRBV5-1 and J usage is TRBJ2-1; 9 bases align to TRBD1. The clonotype originates from a man aged 60 to 69 in good health. Sequenced input: blood. As DNA, the CDR3 is TGCGCCAGCAGCAAAAACACAGGGGGCAGCGATGAGCAGTTCTTC. Translating it yields CASSKNTGGSDEQFF.